This T cell receptor beta chain was recovered during a study of shared clonotypes between healthy human individuals. Study-level results: Non-shared clonotypes were found to have lower generation probabilities than the clonotypes that were shared by all four of the sorted-subset donors. On the whole, naive subsets had larger estimated richness than memory subsets had.

Only in-frame clones appear in the TCRdb table, and some are missing; sequencing was by immunoSEQ multiplex PCR. The table lists approximately 1.5 million clones, approximately 98.5% of them singletons. Worth noting for this clone: Its antigen remains unknown.

V shed 3 bases, J shed 4 bases, and the junction held 18 bases outside the gene matches. CDR1 is SGHRS and CDR2 is YFSETQ in the germline V gene. This CDR3 comprises 20 residues. The chain recombines TRBV5-1 with TRBJ2-1; TRBD2 aligns across 11 bases. Sequencing was done on a sample of naive CD4+ T cells sorted from blood. The subset was: CD45RA+ positively selected. The TCR originated in a man aged 30-40 years in good health. CDR3 in DNA: TGCGCCAGCAGCTGGTCGCAGAGTATAGCGGGAGGGATCGGGTACAATGAGCAGTTCTTC. It yields the protein CASSWSQSIAGGIGYNEQFF.